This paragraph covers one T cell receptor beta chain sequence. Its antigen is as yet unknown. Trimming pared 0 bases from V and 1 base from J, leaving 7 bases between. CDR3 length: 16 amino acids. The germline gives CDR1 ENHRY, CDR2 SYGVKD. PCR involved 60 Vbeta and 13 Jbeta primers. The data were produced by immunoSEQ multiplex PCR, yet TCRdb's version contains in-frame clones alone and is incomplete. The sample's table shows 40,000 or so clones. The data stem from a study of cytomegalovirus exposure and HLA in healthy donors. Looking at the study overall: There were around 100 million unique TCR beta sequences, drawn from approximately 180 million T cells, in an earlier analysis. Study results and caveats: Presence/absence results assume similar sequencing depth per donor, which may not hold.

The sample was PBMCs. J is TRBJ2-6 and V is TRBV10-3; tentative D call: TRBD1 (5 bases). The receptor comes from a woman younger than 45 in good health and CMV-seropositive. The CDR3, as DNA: TGTGCCATCAGTGAGTCGCCAGGGTCTGGGGCCAACGTCCTGACTTTC. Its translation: CAISESPGSGANVLTF.